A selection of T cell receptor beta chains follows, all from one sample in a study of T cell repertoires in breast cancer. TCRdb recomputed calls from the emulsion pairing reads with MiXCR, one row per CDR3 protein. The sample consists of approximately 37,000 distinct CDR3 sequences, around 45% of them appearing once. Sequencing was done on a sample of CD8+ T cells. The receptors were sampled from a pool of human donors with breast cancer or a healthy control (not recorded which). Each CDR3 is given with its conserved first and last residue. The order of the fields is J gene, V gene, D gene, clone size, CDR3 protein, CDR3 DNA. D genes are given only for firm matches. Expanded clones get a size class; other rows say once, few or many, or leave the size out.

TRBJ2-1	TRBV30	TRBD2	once	CAWSPRLARYEQFF	TGTGCCTGGAGTCCCAGACTAGCACGATATGAGCAGTTCTTC
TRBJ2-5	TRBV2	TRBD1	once	CASNMDRATQYF	TGTGCCAGCAACATGGACAGGGCGACCCAGTACTTC
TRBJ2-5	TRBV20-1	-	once	CSAKLVGSETQYF	TGCAGTGCCAAACTAGTGGGGTCAGAGACCCAGTACTTC
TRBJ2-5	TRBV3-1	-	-	CASSQEPINQETQHF	TGTGCCAGCAGCCAAGAACCTATAAACCAAGAGACCCAGCACTTC
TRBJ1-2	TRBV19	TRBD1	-	CASSTKGQGYGYTF	TGTGCCAGTAGTACCAAAGGACAGGGCTATGGCTACACCTTC
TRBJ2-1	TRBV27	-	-	CASSPGRLAGDEQFF	TGTGCCAGCAGTCCGGGCCGACTTGCTGGCGATGAGCAGTTCTTC
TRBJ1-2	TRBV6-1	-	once	CASGGYGYAF	TGTGCCAGCGGAGGCTATGGCTACGCCTTC
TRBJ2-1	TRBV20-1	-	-	CSAKAAGLPGTSGDEQFF	TGCAGTGCTAAGGCCGCGGGACTCCCAGGGACCTCTGGAGATGAGCAGTTCTTC
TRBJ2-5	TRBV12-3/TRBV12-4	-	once	CASSPLGVRETQYF	TGTGCCAGCAGTCCCCTGGGAGTGCGGGAGACCCAGTACTTC
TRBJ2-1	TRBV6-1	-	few	CASSYADSSYNEQFF	TGTGCCAGCAGTTACGCGGACAGCTCCTACAATGAGCAGTTCTTC
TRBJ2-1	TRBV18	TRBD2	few	CASSPSREGLEQFF	TGTGCCAGCTCCCCCTCGCGGGAGGGGCTTGAGCAGTTCTTC
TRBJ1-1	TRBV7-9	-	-	CASSLVDTEAFF	TGTGCCAGCAGCTTAGTCGACACTGAAGCTTTCTTT
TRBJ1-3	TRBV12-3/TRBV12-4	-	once	CASSLGRSGNTIYF	TGTGCCAGCAGTCTCGGTAGGTCTGGAAACACCATATATTTT
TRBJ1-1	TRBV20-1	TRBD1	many	CSALTFPGQGNTEAFF	TGCAGTGCTCTTACCTTTCCGGGACAGGGGAACACTGAAGCTTTCTTT
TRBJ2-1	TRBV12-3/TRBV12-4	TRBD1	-	CASSLERDRAVSYNEQFF	TGTGCCAGCAGTTTAGAAAGGGACAGGGCAGTCTCCTACAATGAGCAGTTCTTC
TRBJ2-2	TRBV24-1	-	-	CATSDPSMDTGELFF	TGTGCCACCAGTGATCCAAGCATGGACACCGGGGAGCTGTTTTTT
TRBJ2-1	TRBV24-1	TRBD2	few	CATSDPTSGGYNEQFF	TGTGCCACCAGTGATCCGACTAGCGGGGGGTACAATGAGCAGTTCTTC
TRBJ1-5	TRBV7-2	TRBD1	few	CASSTGTVNQPQHF	TGTGCCAGCAGCACGGGGACAGTCAATCAGCCCCAGCATTTT
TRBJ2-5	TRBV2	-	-	CASSAEGHLNQYF	TGTGCCAGCAGCGCCGAGGGACACCTAAACCAGTACTTC
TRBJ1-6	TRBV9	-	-	CASSVGGQGDSPLHF	TGTGCCAGCAGCGTAGGGGGGCAGGGAGATTCGCCCCTCCACTTT
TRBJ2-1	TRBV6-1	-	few	CASSETSSYNEQFF	TGTGCCAGCAGCGAAACTAGCTCCTACAATGAGCAGTTCTTC
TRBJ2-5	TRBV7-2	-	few	CASSLGQETQYF	TGTGCCAGCAGCTTAGGTCAAGAGACCCAGTACTTC
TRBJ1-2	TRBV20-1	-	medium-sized	CSAGSRGDYGYTF	TGCAGTGCTGGGTCAAGAGGGGACTATGGCTACACCTTC
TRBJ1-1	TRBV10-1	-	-	CAPRNWAGDTEAFF	TGCGCCCCCAGAAATTGGGCGGGGGACACTGAAGCTTTCTTT